This T cell receptor (beta chain) was identified in a study of blood T cell repertoires in COVID-19. Study-wide context: The origin of the acute and convalescent COVID-19 samples was the United States, Italy and Spain.

CDR3 length equals 14 residues. Trimming took off 7 bases at V and 0 bases at J, with 10 bases between the two ends. CDR1 is LNHDA and CDR2 is SQIVND in the germline V gene (reference sequence). Authors' data handling: Estimated nucleated cell counts came from reference gene primer amplification. The data were produced by immunoSEQ multiplex PCR, yet TCRdb's version contains in-frame clones alone and is incomplete. The V and J calls and clone size are taken from that table; D and trimming were inferred from the DNA. The sample includes some 290,000 clones, roughly nine tenths of them seen just once. The chain recombines TRBV19 with TRBJ1-5; the D is unclear. Sequenced input: PBMCs or T cells enriched from blood (not recorded which). The TCR sequence derives from a woman in her thirties who had recovered from COVID-19. CDR3 nucleotide sequence: TGTGCCAGTATGGAGTTTTCTAGCAATCAGCCCCAGCATTTT. This encodes CASMEFSSNQPQHF. The whole variable domain, remainder taken from reference TRBV19 and TRBJ1-5, is DGGITQSPKYLFRKEGQNVTLSCEQNLNHDAMYWYRQDPGQGLRLIYYSQIVNDFQKGDIAEGYSVSREKKESFPLTVTSAQKNPTAFYLCASMEFSSNQPQHFGDGTRLSIL.